Listed here are 11 T cell receptor beta chains from one sample, sequenced in a study of T cell responses to AZD1222 COVID-19 vaccine. Some clones are missing from TCRdb's copy, which holds only in-frame ones; the method was immunoSEQ multiplex PCR. This repertoire shows about 170,000 clones, roughly 91% found once; its top ten account for 1.6%. The starting material was peripheral blood, obtained on day 0 of AZD1222 vaccination. Receptors were obtained from an adult in good health.

J is TRBJ2-1 and V is TRBV15; maybe TRBD1 (5 bases). In germline, CDR1 is LNHNV, CDR2 YYDKDF (reference sequence). The germline V and J ends were trimmed by 8 bases and 4 bases, with 15 bases remaining between them. The CDR3 length is 14 residues. CDR3 protein: CATQQRSGYNEQFF. The CDR3, as DNA: TGTGCCACCCAGCAAAGGTCAGGGTACAATGAGCAGTTCTTC.

The chain recombines TRBV4-1 with TRBJ2-7, with 10 bases fitting TRBD2. Trimming removed 0 bases from V and 4 bases from J; junction bases left unmatched: 12. This CDR3 is 18 amino acids long. Germline lookup yields CDR1 MGHRA and CDR2 YSYEKL. CDR3 sequence: CASSQEAPPLAGVYEQYF. CDR3 nucleotides: TGCGCCAGCAGCCAAGAGGCACCCCCCCTAGCGGGAGTTTACGAGCAGTACTTC.

This clone turned up a few times. V and J are TRBV28 and TRBJ2-1, with 7 bases lining up with TRBD2. V lost 6 bases, J lost 9 bases, and 14 bases stayed unmatched. The CDR3 contains 15 residues. In germline, CDR1 is MDHEN, CDR2 SYDVKM. Written as DNA, the CDR3 is TGTGCCAGCAGCACCGCGGCGGCTAGCGGCACTGAGCAGTTCTTC. The encoded protein is CASSTAAASGTEQFF.

The chain uses TRBV5-1 and TRBJ2-7; D unclear. From germline, CDR1 is SGHRS and CDR2 YFSETQ. V was shortened by 6 bases and J by 7 bases, with 11 bases between the two germline ends. The CDR3 has 11 residues. This CDR3 is CASTNVGEQYF. The CDR3 region has the DNA TGCGCCAGCACCAATGTGGGGGAGCAGTACTTC.

The chain links TRBV30 to TRBJ1-3; 8 bases fit TRBD1. This CDR3 has 17 amino acids. CDR1 is GTSNPN and CDR2 is SVGIG in the germline V gene (reference sequence). The trim removed 1 base at V and 0 bases at J, leaving 8 bases unmatched. The CDR3 DNA sequence: TGTGCCTGGAGTGCGATACAGGGGGGAACCTCTGGAAACACCATATATTTT. Translation gives CAWSAIQGGTSGNTIYF.

The chain links TRBV2 to TRBJ1-4, with TRBD1 identical over 8 bases. Looked up from germline, CDR1 is SNHLY and CDR2 is FYNNEI. The CDR3 length is 15 residues. Unmatched junction bases numbered 5, after V lost 8 bases and J lost 0 bases. The CDR3 nucleotides are TGTGCCAGCTCGGACAGGGTTACAACTAATGAAAAACTGTTTTTT. It yields the protein CASSDRVTTNEKLFF.

This sequence joins TRBV15 and TRBJ1-2, with 9 nucleotides matching TRBD1. Per germline, CDR1 LNHNV and CDR2 YYDKDF (reference sequence). V shed 0 bases and J 4 bases; nucleotides not matched to a gene: 6. This CDR3 is 16 amino acids long. The CDR3 DNA reads as TGTGCCACCAGCAGAGATCGAGTGGGACAGGGCTATGGCTACACCTTC. It translates to CATSRDRVGQGYGYTF.

This chain's CDR3 is CASSQGLGDSPLHF. DNA of the CDR3: TGTGCCAGCAGCCAAGGGTTAGGGGATTCACCCCTCCACTTT. The chain uses TRBV4-2 and TRBJ1-6; D is possibly TRBD1 (5 bases). Between the trimmed V and J ends, which lost 1 base and 8 bases, there was a span of 9 bases. Germline values: CDR1 LGHNA, CDR2 YNFKEQ. This CDR3 region has 14 residues.

This sequence joins TRBV5-1 and TRBJ1-6, with a tentative D call TRBD1 (6 bases). CDR1 is SGHRS, CDR2 YFSETQ, per germline. V was shortened by 4 bases and J by 5 bases, with 13 bases between the two germline ends. CDR3 size: 15 residues. The CDR3 spells CASSPGQLNNSPLHF. The CDR3, as DNA: TGCGCCAGCAGCCCCGGACAGTTAAATAATTCACCCCTCCACTTT. The entire variable domain, with the rest obtained from reference TRBV5-1 and TRBJ1-6, is as follows: KAGVTQTPRYLIKTRGQQVTLSCSPISGHRSVSWYQQTPGQGLQFLFEYFSETQRNKGNFPGRFSGRQFSNSRSEMNVSTLELGDSALYLCASSPGQLNNSPLHFGNGTRLTVT.

This chain connects TRBV29-1 to TRBJ1-4; maybe TRBD1 (5 bases). This CDR3 contains 13 residues. Germline V lookup: CDR1 SQVTM, CDR2 ANQGSEA. With 6 bases removed from V and 1 base from J, the gap between germline ends came to 9 bases. The CDR3 bases are TGCAGCGTCGGGGCGGTAACTAATGAAAAACTGTTTTTT. This sequence encodes CSVGAVTNEKLFF.

The chain links TRBV27 to TRBJ1-5, with D perhaps TRBD1 (5 bases). Germline CDR1 MNHEY, CDR2 SMNVEV (reference sequence). The CDR3 is 15 amino acids. V lost 0 bases and J 4 bases, leaving 10 bases between the germline ends. CDR3 region: CASSLSGGMNQPQHF. In nucleotides, the CDR3 is TGTGCCAGCAGTTTATCGGGGGGGATGAATCAGCCCCAGCATTTT.